Below are 8 T cell receptor beta chains sequenced from a single sample in a study of T-cell reconstitution after alpha-beta-depleted transplantation in children. For TCRbeta, the library was prepared with unique molecular identifiers. TCRdb analysed the PCR reads with MiXCR anew, one entry per CDR3 protein. Of around 340,000 distinct CDR3 sequences in the sample, 13% are singletons; the top ten hold 4.3%. Sample: PBMCs, taken from the stem cell graft. The receptors come from a human donor who donated a stem cell graft to a child with Fanconi anemia.

The chain employs TRBV20-1 and TRBJ2-5; the D gene is possibly TRBD1 (7 bases). Germline values: CDR1 DFQATT, CDR2 SNEGSKA (reference sequence). V lost 6 bases and J 4 bases, leaving 21 bases between the germline ends. This CDR3 is 15 amino acids long. The CDR3: CSAQTSHRGGETQYF. CDR3 nucleotide sequence: TGCAGTGCCCAGACCTCACACAGGGGAGGAGAGACCCAGTACTTC.

V usage is TRBV2 and J usage is TRBJ2-5; a weak D match, TRBD2 (7 bases). Per the germline V gene, CDR1 is SNHLY and CDR2 is FYNNEI. The length of the CDR3 is 14 residues. V shed 6 bases and J shed 5 bases, with 16 bases lying between them. The CDR3 DNA follows: TGTGCCAGCAGCGCCCTAGGGGGGGAGGAGACCCAGTACTTC. Protein: CASSALGGEETQYF. The entire variable domain, with the rest obtained from reference TRBV2 and TRBJ2-5, is as follows: EPEVTQTPSHQVTQMGQEVILRCVPISNHLYFYWYRQILGQKVEFLVSFYNNEISEKSEIFDDQFSVERPDGSNFTLKIRSTKLEDSAMYFCASSALGGEETQYFGPGTRLLVL.

This clonotype was picked up one time. V is TRBV5-1 and J is TRBJ1-1; 9 bases agree with TRBD1. V shed 3 bases and J 4 bases; nucleotides not matched to a gene: 10. The germline V gene has CDR1 SGHRS and CDR2 YFSETQ. The CDR3 runs to 16 residues. The CDR3 DNA sequence: TGCGCCAGCAGCTCGTATGGACAGGGGTCGGGCACTGAAGCTTTCTTT. It specifies CASSSYGQGSGTEAFF.

The chain combines TRBV12-3 or TRBV12-4 with TRBJ1-6; D is unclear. V was trimmed by 7 bases and J by 12 bases, leaving 13 bases between them. The CDR3 extends over 12 amino acids. CDR3 protein: CASTSDRRPLHF. In nucleotides, the CDR3 is TGTGCCAGCACCTCGGACCGGAGACCCCTCCACTTT.

This rearrangement joins TRBV9 to TRBJ2-2, with D possibly TRBD2 on 6 matching bases. This CDR3 has 18 amino acids. Germline V CDR1 and CDR2: SGDLS, YYNGEE. Trimming removed 0 bases from V and 4 bases from J, with 19 bases in between. The CDR3 DNA reads TGTGCCAGCAGCGTAGGGCTAGCGATTCGGGGGAGCACCGGGGAGCTGTTTTTT. This sequence encodes CASSVGLAIRGSTGELFF.

This clonotype appeared a few times. The chain joins TRBV4-3 to TRBJ1-1; D is ambiguous. Between the trimmed V and J ends, which lost 0 bases and 7 bases, there was a span of 18 bases. The CDR3 has 16 amino acids. Germline values: CDR1 LGHNA, CDR2 YSLEER. The CDR3 reads CASSQENGFLSGEAFF. CDR3 in DNA: TGCGCCAGCAGCCAAGAGAACGGGTTTTTAAGTGGTGAAGCTTTCTTT.

V and J are TRBV7-8 and TRBJ2-1; tentative D call: TRBD2 (5 bases). The CDR3 consists of 15 residues. The germline V and J ends were trimmed by 5 bases and 0 bases, with 11 bases remaining between them. Germline V lookup: CDR1 SGHVS, CDR2 FQNEAQ. CDR3 residues: CASSNLANSYNEQFF. In nucleotides, the CDR3 is TGTGCCAGCAGCAATCTAGCTAACTCCTACAATGAGCAGTTCTTC.

This clonotype was observed at least ten times. At one end the junction does not follow the germline gene, possibly because of a read error. The chain carries TRBV5-1 and TRBJ1-1, with D tentatively TRBD1 (5 bases). This CDR3 has 13 residues. Germline V gives CDR1 SGHRS, CDR2 YFSETQ. The CDR3 DNA reads as TGTGCCAGCAGCTCGACAGTGAACACTGAAGCTTTCTTT. Amino acids: CASSSTVNTEAFF.